The 21 T cell receptor beta chains given below trace back to one sample, sequenced in a study of cytomegalovirus exposure and HLA in healthy donors (dated by TCRdb to between 2016 and 2019). Receptor libraries were prepared by the immunoSEQ multiplex PCR assay. For the multiplex PCR, a mixture combining 60 forward primers for TCR Vbeta segments and 13 reverse primers for TCR Jbeta segments was used. TCRdb provides this immuneACCESS table in a form limited to in-frame rearrangements. Some clones are lacking; in checked studies, under half of them reflect an unresolved V gene, and why the rest are absent is not known. In this sample the table shows about 180,000 clones, about four fifths of which occur a single time. The ten largest clones capture about 0.5% of the sample. The material sequenced was PBMCs. The receptors stem from a woman in her forties or fifties in good health and CMV-seronegative.

The chain uses TRBV5-6 and TRBJ2-2; D is perhaps TRBD2 (6 bases). The germline CDR1 and CDR2 sequences are SGHDT and YYEEEE. V gave up 10 bases and J gave up 1 base, with 14 bases separating them. The CDR3 consists of 14 residues. CDR3 DNA: TGTGCCGGCGGGCGGGGCCGGAACACCGGGGAGCTGTTTTTT. It translates to CAGGRGRNTGELFF.

This sequence joins TRBV4-3 and TRBJ2-1, with a possible D match to TRBD1 (5 bases). The V and J ends lost 4 bases and 7 bases respectively, with 14 bases between them. The CDR3 runs 14 residues. Germline CDR1 is LGHNA and CDR2 is YSLEER. CDR3 loop: CASSRQTWLNEQFF. The CDR3 DNA follows: TGCGCCAGCAGCCGACAGACTTGGTTGAATGAGCAGTTCTTC.

This clone has only one observation. The chain combines TRBV9 with TRBJ1-6; D ambiguous. Trimming took 4 bases from V and 5 from J, leaving 10 bases between them. Germline values: CDR1 SGDLS, CDR2 YYNGEE. The CDR3 length is 14 residues. The CDR3 protein is CASSPRQDNSPLHF. CDR3 sequence (DNA): TGTGCCAGCAGCCCCCGACAAGATAATTCACCCCTCCACTTT.

The chain combines TRBV30 with TRBJ1-3; 7 bases are a match to TRBD1. With 6 bases clipped from V and 2 bases from J, the junction kept 7 bases outside the gene matches. There are 14 residues in the CDR3. The germline gives CDR1 GTSNPN, CDR2 SVGIG (reference sequence). As DNA, the CDR3 is TGTGCCTGCCCCGCCCAGGGGGCTGGAAACACCATATATTTT. As protein: CACPAQGAGNTIYF.

The chain links TRBV12-2 to TRBJ2-7; no DNA check was done on the table's D call, TRBD2. TRBV12-2 is tagged as a pseudogene. The CDR3 covers 18 residues. The DNA for the CDR3 is TGTGCAAGGAATACCCCGGGACTCAATAACGAAAGATCCTACGAGCAGTACTTC. It encodes CARNTPGLNNERSYEQYF.

Only a few counts were recorded for this clone. The chain has TRBV4-1 and TRBJ2-5; D is possibly TRBD1 (5 bases). Germline V gene sequence: CDR1 MGHRA, CDR2 YSYEKL. V was trimmed by 1 base and J by 4 bases, leaving 10 bases between them. CDR3 size: 14 residues. Written as DNA, the CDR3 is TGCGCCAGCAGCCAAGCCCAGGGAAGAGAGACCCAGTACTTC. Translated, it gives CASSQAQGRETQYF.

This rearrangement joins TRBV6-1 to TRBJ1-6; no clear D. The germline V and J ends were trimmed by 6 bases and 5 bases, with 8 bases remaining between them. The CDR3 totals 13 residues. Germline CDR1 MNHNS, CDR2 SASEGT. CDR3 bases: TGTGCCAGCAGGGAAACTAATAATTCACCCCTCCACTTT. Translated, it gives CASRETNNSPLHF.

The genes are TRBV5-1 and TRBJ2-1; D not certain. The germline V gene encodes CDR1 SGHRS and CDR2 YFSETQ. The CDR3 spans 12 residues. V lost 0 bases and J 9 bases, leaving 7 bases between the germline ends. DNA of the CDR3: TGCGCCAGCAGCTTGGAGCGAGGTGAGCAGTTCTTC. The encoded protein is CASSLERGEQFF. The full variable domain, in which reference TRBV5-1 and TRBJ2-1 provide the parts outside the CDR3, is KAGVTQTPRYLIKTRGQQVTLSCSPISGHRSVSWYQQTPGQGLQFLFEYFSETQRNKGNFPGRFSGRQFSNSRSEMNVSTLELGDSALYLCASSLERGEQFFGPGTRLTVL.

J is TRBJ2-4 and V is TRBV4-2, with D uncertain. Germline V gene sequence: CDR1 LGHNA, CDR2 YNFKEQ. Trimming took off 0 bases at V and 0 bases at J, with 9 bases between the two ends. CDR3 size: 16 residues. For the CDR3, the DNA is TGTGCCAGCAGCCAAGATCCCCACTCAGCCAAAAACATTCAGTACTTC. It codes for CASSQDPHSAKNIQYF.

The chain uses TRBV11-2 and TRBJ2-1; 8 bases are a match to TRBD2. V was clipped by 8 bases and J by 7 bases; unmatched bases: 10. Germline CDR1 is SGHAT and CDR2 is FQNNGV. This CDR3 has 14 amino acids. The CDR3 coding sequence is TGTGCCAGCGCTACAATAAGCGGGAGAAATGAGCAGTTCTTC. It translates to CASATISGRNEQFF. Full variable domain (remainder filled in from reference TRBV11-2 and TRBJ2-1): EAGVAQSPRYKIIEKRQSVAFWCNPISGHATLYWYQQILGQGPKLLIQFQNNGVVDDSQLPKDRFSAERLKGVDSTLKIQPAKLEDSAVYLCASATISGRNEQFFGPGTRLTVL.

The chain links TRBV18 to TRBJ1-4; D perhaps matches TRBD1 (5 bases). With 4 bases removed from V and 7 bases from J, the gap between germline ends came to 19 bases. The CDR3 runs 16 residues. Germline assignment: CDR1 KGHSH and CDR2 LQKENI. Written as DNA, the CDR3 is TGTGCCAGCTCACAGTCCCGGCCGTCCCAGGGTGAAAAACTGTTTTTT. Translating gives CASSQSRPSQGEKLFF.

V usage is TRBV28 and J usage is TRBJ2-1, with D tentatively TRBD1 (7 bases). The germline V and J ends were trimmed by 6 bases and 7 bases, with 16 bases remaining between them. This CDR3 region has 14 residues. CDR1 and CDR2 (germline): MDHEN, SYDVKM. The CDR3 coding sequence is TGTGCCAGCAGATACAGGGGTGGGGGGAATGAGCAGTTCTTC. Amino acid sequence: CASRYRGGGNEQFF.

This chain links TRBV28 with TRBJ2-1; D unclear. Germline CDR1 and CDR2: MDHEN and SYDVKM. The V end lost 2 bases, the J end lost 0 bases, and 5 bases lay between the germline ends. CDR3 length: 14 amino acids. This CDR3 is CASSLESSYNEQFF. CDR3 coding DNA: TGTGCCAGCAGTTTAGAGAGCTCCTACAATGAGCAGTTCTTC.

The V call is TRBV6-5, the J call TRBJ2-2; TRBD1 is a possible D gene (6 bases). CDR3 length equals 14 residues. V dropped 7 bases and J dropped 7 bases, with 16 bases sitting between them. The germline gives CDR1 MNHEY, CDR2 SVGAGI. The CDR3 DNA sequence: TGTGCCAGCAACCAACAGGGTGGGGTCGGGGAGCTGTTTTTT. Amino acids: CASNQQGGVGELFF.

The J gene is TRBJ2-1, the V gene TRBV10-3, with 9 nucleotides matching TRBD1. V shed 6 bases and J 1 base; nucleotides not matched to a gene: 1. The germline CDR1 and CDR2 sequences are ENHRY and SYGVKD. This CDR3 comprises 14 residues. CDR3 DNA sequence: TGTGCCATCAGGGACAGGGGTTCCTACAATGAGCAGTTCTTC. Encoded protein: CAIRDRGSYNEQFF.

This sequence joins TRBV6-1 and TRBJ2-7; 10 nucleotides line up with TRBD1. CDR3 length equals 15 residues. CDR1 is MNHNS and CDR2 is SASEGT in the germline V gene. The V and J ends lost 4 bases and 2 bases, in that order; junction bases with no gene match: 5. CDR3 residues: CASSATGQGTYEQYF. The CDR3 DNA follows: TGTGCCAGCAGTGCAACGGGACAGGGGACCTACGAGCAGTACTTC.

This chain joins TRBV28 and TRBJ2-7, with TRBD1 matching over 7 bases. Trimming took 6 bases from V and 0 from J; bases not matched to a gene: 8. Germline values: CDR1 MDHEN, CDR2 SYDVKM. CDR3 size: 15 residues. CDR3 nucleotide sequence: TGTGCCAGCAGCGCCGTGGACAGGAGCTCCTACGAGCAGTACTTC. Protein: CASSAVDRSSYEQYF.

The rearrangement uses TRBV29-1 and TRBJ1-1; D ambiguous. Germline CDR1 and CDR2: SQVTM and ANQGSEA. The ends were cut back, 5 bases at V and 0 bases at J, with 7 bases in the middle. CDR3 length: 12 amino acids. The CDR3, as DNA: TGCAGCGTTCTAGAAATGAACACTGAAGCTTTCTTT. It is translated as CSVLEMNTEAFF. The full variable domain, rest sourced from reference TRBV29-1 and TRBJ1-1, is SAVISQKPSRDICQRGTSLTIQCQVDSQVTMMFWYRQQPGQSLTLIATANQGSEATYESGFVIDKFPISRPNLTFSTLTVSNMSPEDSSIYLCSVLEMNTEAFFGQGTRLTVV.

This sequence joins TRBV6-1 and TRBJ2-7, with TRBD1 matching over 8 bases. Germline CDR1 reads MNHNS; CDR2 reads SASEGT. This CDR3 region has 13 residues. V gave up 5 bases and J gave up 6 bases; unmatched junction bases: 6. CDR3 sequence reads: CASSLSQGVEQYF. CDR3 bases: TGTGCCAGCAGTCTATCACAGGGGGTCGAGCAGTACTTC.

The chain is built from TRBV13 and TRBJ2-3; 10 bases align to TRBD2. This CDR3 region has 19 residues. CDR1 is PRHDT, CDR2 FYEKMQ, per germline (reference sequence). J gave up 1 base and V 0 bases, and 10 bases lay outside the gene matches. This CDR3 reads CASSLGSGGRPEGTDTQYF. CDR3 nucleotide sequence: TGTGCCAGCAGCTTAGGTAGCGGGGGGCGCCCGGAGGGCACAGATACGCAGTATTTT.

V is TRBV6-5 and J is TRBJ2-2, with 13 nucleotides matching TRBD2. Germline loops: CDR1 MNHEY, CDR2 SVGAGI. After removal of 11 bases from V and 5 bases from J, the junction contained 5 bases not matched to a gene. CDR3 length: 14 amino acids. This CDR3 reads CACGLAGVTGELFF. The CDR3 DNA reads TGTGCCTGCGGACTAGCGGGAGTTACCGGGGAGCTGTTTTTT.